The 16 T cell receptor beta chains presented below share a single source sample, sequenced in a study of post-analysis software for immune sequencing data. Built from TCR beta cDNA, the libraries had unique molecular identifiers in them. TCRdb processed the PCR reads anew with MiXCR; each CDR3 protein has one entry. The table includes hundreds of thousands of distinct CDR3 sequences, around 64% detected once. Study-wide results and caveats: In patients, five or six TRBV segments were more frequent than in controls, with TRBV5-6, TRBV5-1 and TRBV20-1 among them.

Their antigen targets remain unknown. Sequenced input: blood. The receptors originated from a girl aged 2 to 9 with multiple sclerosis.

The chain joins TRBV27 to TRBJ2-3, with 10 bases matching TRBD2. The CDR3 is made up of 17 amino acids. After removal of 2 bases from V and 2 bases from J, the junction contained 7 bases not matched to a gene. Germline V gene data show CDR1 as MNHEY and CDR2 as SMNVEV (reference sequence). CDR3 region: CASSLSPGLAVTDTQYF. The CDR3 DNA follows: TGTGCCAGCAGTTTAAGCCCCGGACTAGCGGTCACAGATACGCAGTATTTT.

In its sample, this clonotype was seen a few times. The genes are TRBV20-1 and TRBJ1-1; tentatively, D is TRBD1 (6 bases). This CDR3 contains 14 residues. Deletions cut 2 bases from V and 7 bases from J, with 17 bases between. Looked up from germline, CDR1 is DFQATT and CDR2 is SNEGSKA (reference sequence). CDR3 amino acids: CSARKDVRGHEAFF. The CDR3 nucleotides read TGCAGTGCTAGAAAAGATGTCAGGGGCCATGAAGCTTTCTTT.

The chain couples TRBV27 to TRBJ2-3; TRBD2 agrees at 10 bases. Looked up from germline, CDR1 is MNHEY and CDR2 is SMNVEV (reference sequence). Unmatched junction bases numbered 7, after V lost 1 base and J lost 3 bases. CDR3 length: 17 amino acids. The CDR3 coding sequence is TGTGCCAGCAGTTTATGGAGCGGGAGGGCCTCAACAGATACGCAGTATTTT. Its translation: CASSLWSGRASTDTQYF.

The chain uses TRBV7-2 and TRBJ2-3, with unresolved D. The CDR3 totals 15 residues. Looked up from germline, CDR1 is SGHTA and CDR2 is FQGNSA. V was trimmed by 6 bases and J by 3 bases, leaving 16 bases between them. This chain's CDR3 is CASSPQAVETDTQYF. For the CDR3, the DNA is TGTGCCAGCAGTCCCCAGGCGGTGGAGACAGATACGCAGTATTTT.

The V call is TRBV9, the J call TRBJ2-5, with 8 positions matching TRBD1. The J call may be in error: the DNA end matches TRBJ2-7 better. CDR1 and CDR2 (germline): SGDLS, YYNGEE. CDR3 length: 14 residues. In DNA form, the CDR3 reads TGTGCCAGCAGCGTAGGGACAGGGAATAACGAGCAGTACTTC. It specifies CASSVGTGNNEQYF.

This clonotype is a singleton in its sample. The chain carries TRBV6-6 and TRBJ2-7; no reliable D call. V was shortened by 2 bases and J by 6 bases, with 14 bases between the two germline ends. The length of the CDR3 is 14 residues. Germline CDR1 reads MNHNY; CDR2 reads SVGAGI (reference sequence). The CDR3 is CASSYGRVLVEQYF. For the CDR3, the DNA is TGTGCCAGCAGTTACGGTCGGGTCCTGGTCGAGCAGTACTTC.

This chain links TRBV6-2 or TRBV6-3 with TRBJ2-7, with D perhaps TRBD2 (5 bases). Trimming removed 4 bases at V and 5 bases at J, with 21 bases between. In germline, CDR1 is MNHEY, CDR2 SVGEGT. The CDR3 totals 16 residues. CDR3 residues: CASSCSWTRDGNEQYF. CDR3 DNA sequence: TGTGCCAGCAGTTGCTCCTGGACTCGGGATGGGAACGAGCAGTACTTC.

The chain employs TRBV4-3 and TRBJ2-3; 11 bases are shared with TRBD2. Per germline, CDR1 LGHNA and CDR2 YSLEER. V shed 0 bases and J 0 bases; nucleotides not matched to a gene: 11. There are 20 residues in the CDR3. The CDR3 region has the DNA TGCGCCAGCAGCCAAGATTTTAGCGGGGGGGGATACTCTAGCACAGATACGCAGTATTTT. The encoded protein is CASSQDFSGGGYSSTDTQYF.

This rearrangement joins TRBV6-2 or TRBV6-3 to TRBJ2-1; 7 bases match TRBD1. CDR1 is MNHEY and CDR2 is SVGEGT in the germline V gene. This CDR3 region has 17 residues. Losses at the gene ends were 4 bases for V and 5 bases for J; bases not matched to a gene: 14. The CDR3 DNA is TGTGCCAGCAGTTTCCGGGGTGGGACAGCCTTAAACAATGAGCAGTTCTTC. This encodes CASSFRGGTALNNEQFF.

This rearrangement joins TRBV10-2 to TRBJ2-1; 11 positions match TRBD2. Germline CDR1 reads WSHSY; CDR2 reads SAAADI. Germline trimming cut 0 bases from V and 5 bases from J; bases unmatched to any gene: 12. The CDR3 is 19 residues long. The CDR3 is CASSESRTSGSADHNEQFF. Here the CDR3 DNA reads TGCGCCAGCAGTGAGTCTAGGACTAGCGGGTCAGCAGACCACAATGAGCAGTTCTTC.

The rearrangement links TRBV7-8 to TRBJ2-3; 10 nucleotides agree with TRBD2. Trimming removed 0 bases from V and 2 bases from J; junction bases left unmatched: 2. In germline, CDR1 is SGHVS, CDR2 FQNEAQ. The CDR3 is made up of 16 amino acids. The CDR3 is CASSLAAGGITDTQYF. The CDR3 DNA follows: TGTGCCAGCAGCTTAGCAGCGGGAGGGATCACAGATACGCAGTATTTT.

DNA of the CDR3: TGCAGTGTAGGACAGGGTTCTAACTATGGCTACACCTTC. This gives the protein CSVGQGSNYGYTF. The chain employs TRBV20-1 and TRBJ1-2, with TRBD1 matching 8 bases. Trimming removed 7 bases from V and 0 bases from J; junction bases left unmatched: 4. CDR1 and CDR2 from the germline V gene are DFQATT and SNEGSKA (reference sequence). The CDR3 totals 13 residues.

The J gene is TRBJ2-1, the V gene TRBV27; D is perhaps TRBD2 (6 bases). Germline values: CDR1 MNHEY, CDR2 SMNVEV (reference sequence). V was shortened by 8 bases and J by 3 bases, with 17 bases between the two germline ends. The CDR3 is made up of 15 amino acids. This CDR3 is CASGASGLYYNEQFF. CDR3 in DNA: TGTGCCAGCGGGGCCTCGGGACTCTACTACAATGAGCAGTTCTTC.

This rearrangement joins TRBV4-1 to TRBJ2-1; D is unclear. The V end lost 4 bases, the J end lost 8 bases, and 9 bases lay between the germline ends. Germline CDR1 is MGHRA and CDR2 is YSYEKL. This CDR3 region has 12 residues. The CDR3 DNA is TGCGCCAGCAGCCTTTATGACGATGAGCAGTTCTTC. Amino acid sequence: CASSLYDDEQFF.

The J gene is TRBJ2-6, the V gene TRBV27; 8 nucleotides align to TRBD2. Germline V gives CDR1 MNHEY, CDR2 SMNVEV (reference sequence). This CDR3 comprises 17 residues. The ends lost 5 bases at V and 7 bases at J; junction bases unmatched: 13. The CDR3 spells CASSPLAGLGGANVLTF. The DNA for the CDR3 is TGTGCCAGCAGTCCATTAGCGGGGTTAGGTGGAGCCAACGTCCTGACTTTC.

CDR3 region: CASSPTDRISNQPQHF. The CDR3 region has the DNA TGTGCCAGCTCACCAACCGACAGAATAAGCAATCAGCCCCAGCATTTT. The genes are TRBV18 and TRBJ1-5, with D perhaps TRBD1 (5 bases). Germline lookup yields CDR1 KGHSH and CDR2 LQKENI. The CDR3 has 16 residues. V was clipped by 2 bases and J by 1 base, with 12 bases between them.